These T cell receptor beta chains were read from a single sample in a study of shared clonotypes between healthy human individuals. The assay was immunoSEQ multiplex PCR, and TCRdb's table has in-frame clones only and misses some. The data contain some 2,500,000 clones, 80% to 95% of them singletons. The sample taken for sequencing was naive CD4+ T cells from PBMCs. Every receptor here comes from a man between 18 and 35 years old in good health. Some clones in this sample may be carry-over from other donors' samples. CDR3s include the opening cysteine and the closing phenylalanine or tryptophan. A D gene is named only where the DNA matches it firmly. A clone size is listed for some rows: how often the clone was seen (once, few, many), or a class if it is expanded.

D gene: NA
V gene: TRBV7-9
clone size: NA
J gene: TRBJ2-7
CDR3 protein: CASSPRAKGVYEQYF
CDR3 DNA: TGTGCCAGCAGCCCGCGGGCCAAAGGGGTATACGAGCAGTACTTC

D gene: TRBD1
V gene: TRBV5-1
clone size: NA
J gene: TRBJ2-7
CDR3 protein: CASSLRGQAPYEQYF
CDR3 DNA: TGCGCCAGCAGCCTACGGGGACAGGCCCCCTACGAGCAGTACTTC

D gene: NA
V gene: TRBV4-1
clone size: NA
J gene: TRBJ2-5
CDR3 protein: CASSQDPVGPKTQYF
CDR3 DNA: TGCGCCAGCAGCCAAGATCCCGTGGGACCAAAGACCCAGTACTTC

D gene: TRBD1
V gene: TRBV6-6
clone size: few
J gene: TRBJ1-5
CDR3 protein: CASRTGPYRNQPQHF
CDR3 DNA: TGTGCCAGCAGGACAGGGCCCTATCGAAATCAGCCCCAGCATTTT

D gene: NA
V gene: TRBV5-6
clone size: once
J gene: TRBJ1-2
CDR3 protein: CASSLAQGYGYTF
CDR3 DNA: TGTGCCAGCAGCTTGGCCCAGGGATATGGCTACACCTTC

D gene: TRBD2
V gene: TRBV5-4
clone size: NA
J gene: TRBJ2-1
CDR3 protein: CASSPGLAGGGGSYNEQFF
CDR3 DNA: TGTGCCAGCAGTCCAGGACTAGCGGGAGGGGGCGGATCCTACAATGAGCAGTTCTTC

D gene: NA
V gene: TRBV11-1
clone size: few
J gene: TRBJ2-7
CDR3 protein: CASSFSYEQYF
CDR3 DNA: TGTGCCAGCAGCTTTTCCTACGAGCAGTACTTC

D gene: TRBD2
V gene: TRBV6-5
clone size: NA
J gene: TRBJ2-3
CDR3 protein: CASSYAGAGGNTQYF
CDR3 DNA: TGTGCCAGCAGTTACGCCGGCGCGGGGGGAAATACGCAGTATTTT

D gene: NA
V gene: TRBV6-6
clone size: NA
J gene: TRBJ1-1
CDR3 protein: CASSFVGATEAFF
CDR3 DNA: TGTGCCAGCAGTTTCGTGGGGGCCACTGAAGCTTTCTTT

D gene: NA
V gene: TRBV28
clone size: NA
J gene: TRBJ1-2
CDR3 protein: CASSFPKPGGGGRGYTF
CDR3 DNA: TGTGCCAGCAGTTTTCCCAAACCCGGAGGCGGGGGACGTGGCTACACCTTC

D gene: TRBD1
V gene: TRBV27
clone size: NA
J gene: TRBJ1-5
CDR3 protein: CASRPTGLEYGQPQHF
CDR3 DNA: TGTGCCAGCAGGCCGACAGGGCTCGAGTATGGTCAGCCCCAGCATTTT

D gene: NA
V gene: TRBV7-2
clone size: NA
J gene: TRBJ2-7
CDR3 protein: CASSPRTLTGQYF
CDR3 DNA: TGTGCCAGCAGCCCACGTACCCTTACCGGGCAGTACTTC

D gene: TRBD1
V gene: TRBV2
clone size: NA
J gene: TRBJ2-2
CDR3 protein: CASRWGTGGTGELFF
CDR3 DNA: TGTGCCAGCAGGTGGGGGACAGGGGGCACCGGGGAGCTGTTTTTT

D gene: NA
V gene: TRBV19
clone size: NA
J gene: TRBJ1-5
CDR3 protein: CASSPNLKGRDQPQHF
CDR3 DNA: TGTGCCAGTAGTCCAAACCTCAAGGGGAGGGACCAGCCCCAGCATTTT

D gene: NA
V gene: TRBV13
clone size: once
J gene: TRBJ1-3
CDR3 protein: CASSLRQGGNTIYF
CDR3 DNA: TGTGCCAGCAGCTTACGCCAGGGGGGAAACACCATATATTTT

D gene: TRBD1
V gene: TRBV29-1
clone size: NA
J gene: TRBJ1-4
CDR3 protein: CSVPSGQGEEKLFF
CDR3 DNA: TGCAGCGTTCCTTCAGGGCAGGGGGAAGAAAAACTGTTTTTT

D gene: NA
V gene: TRBV28
clone size: NA
J gene: TRBJ1-5
CDR3 protein: CASSLPTWDVRNQPQHF
CDR3 DNA: TGTGCCAGCAGTTTACCGACCTGGGACGTAAGGAATCAGCCCCAGCATTTT

D gene: NA
V gene: TRBV7-2
clone size: NA
J gene: TRBJ2-1
CDR3 protein: CASTERRGGYEQFF
CDR3 DNA: TGTGCCAGCACCGAACGGAGGGGGGGGTATGAGCAGTTCTTC

D gene: TRBD2
V gene: TRBV14
clone size: NA
J gene: TRBJ2-1
CDR3 protein: CASSQLVAGLIYNEQFF
CDR3 DNA: TGTGCCAGCAGCCAACTGGTAGCGGGATTGATTTACAATGAGCAGTTCTTC

D gene: NA
V gene: TRBV28
clone size: NA
J gene: TRBJ2-1
CDR3 protein: CASSPSGDNEQFF
CDR3 DNA: TGTGCCAGCAGTCCCTCCGGGGACAATGAGCAGTTCTTC

D gene: NA
V gene: TRBV6-5
clone size: once
J gene: TRBJ1-4
CDR3 protein: CASSKQATNEKLFF
CDR3 DNA: TGTGCCAGCAGCAAACAGGCAACTAATGAAAAACTGTTTTTT

D gene: NA
V gene: TRBV6-1
clone size: NA
J gene: TRBJ1-4
CDR3 protein: CASSGLTNPEKLFF
CDR3 DNA: TGTGCCAGCAGTGGGCTTACGAACCCCGAAAAACTGTTTTTT

D gene: NA
V gene: TRBV19
clone size: NA
J gene: TRBJ2-2
CDR3 protein: CASSLGGGTGELFF
CDR3 DNA: TGTGCCAGTAGTCTGGGGGGAGGCACCGGGGAGCTGTTTTTT

D gene: NA
V gene: TRBV27
clone size: NA
J gene: TRBJ2-5
CDR3 protein: CASSPLIAKETQYF
CDR3 DNA: TGTGCCAGCAGTCCGCTGATTGCGAAAGAGACCCAGTACTTC

D gene: TRBD1
V gene: TRBV7-6
clone size: NA
J gene: TRBJ1-2
CDR3 protein: CASSLAGTGDYGYTF
CDR3 DNA: TGTGCCAGCAGCTTAGCAGGGACAGGGGACTATGGCTACACCTTC

D gene: TRBD2
V gene: TRBV9
clone size: once
J gene: TRBJ2-7
CDR3 protein: CASSVGGASSYEQYF
CDR3 DNA: TGTGCCAGCAGCGTCGGGGGGGCCAGCTCCTACGAGCAGTACTTC

D gene: TRBD2
V gene: TRBV5-1
clone size: NA
J gene: TRBJ2-7
CDR3 protein: CASSWGSSGATYEQYF
CDR3 DNA: TGCGCCAGCAGCTGGGGATCTAGCGGGGCTACCTACGAGCAGTACTTC

D gene: TRBD1
V gene: TRBV5-1
clone size: NA
J gene: TRBJ2-3
CDR3 protein: CASSGQDTGTQYF
CDR3 DNA: TGCGCCAGCAGTGGACAGGACACCGGTACGCAGTATTTT

D gene: TRBD1
V gene: TRBV7-2
clone size: NA
J gene: TRBJ2-1
CDR3 protein: CASSSRTGTGTNNEQFF
CDR3 DNA: TGTGCCAGCAGCTCACGAACCGGGACAGGGACGAACAATGAGCAGTTCTTC

D gene: TRBD1
V gene: TRBV5-1
clone size: NA
J gene: TRBJ2-7
CDR3 protein: CASSLGGGFFPYEQYF
CDR3 DNA: TGCGCCAGCAGCTTGGGAGGGGGCTTTTTCCCCTACGAGCAGTACTTC

D gene: NA
V gene: TRBV7-9
clone size: NA
J gene: TRBJ2-5
CDR3 protein: CASSLIGSETQYF
CDR3 DNA: TGTGCCAGCAGCTTAATCGGGAGCGAGACCCAGTACTTC

D gene: TRBD2
V gene: TRBV9
clone size: NA
J gene: TRBJ2-5
CDR3 protein: CASSVDSGETQYF
CDR3 DNA: TGTGCCAGCAGCGTAGATAGCGGGGAGACCCAGTACTTC

D gene: TRBD2
V gene: TRBV30
clone size: NA
J gene: TRBJ2-2
CDR3 protein: CAWRLAGDTGELFF
CDR3 DNA: TGTGCCTGGAGACTAGCGGGAGATACCGGGGAGCTGTTTTTT

D gene: TRBD1
V gene: TRBV6-5
clone size: once
J gene: TRBJ1-4
CDR3 protein: CASRPRLKEGGLFF
CDR3 DNA: TGTGCCAGCAGACCCCGTTTAAAAGAAGGGGGCCTGTTTTTT

D gene: NA
V gene: TRBV28
clone size: once
J gene: TRBJ2-5
CDR3 protein: CASSNQETQYF
CDR3 DNA: TGTGCCAGCAGCAACCAAGAGACCCAGTACTTC

D gene: NA
V gene: TRBV7-3
clone size: NA
J gene: TRBJ2-1
CDR3 protein: CASSFSREGEQFF
CDR3 DNA: TGTGCCAGCAGCTTCAGCCGCGAGGGTGAGCAGTTCTTC

D gene: NA
V gene: TRBV29-1
clone size: NA
J gene: TRBJ1-2
CDR3 protein: CSVFFYGYTF
CDR3 DNA: TGCAGCGTTTTCTTCTATGGCTACACCTTC

D gene: NA
V gene: TRBV5-6
clone size: NA
J gene: TRBJ1-1
CDR3 protein: CASSITGKPNTEAFF
CDR3 DNA: TGTGCCAGCAGCATAACAGGGAAACCGAACACTGAAGCTTTCTTT

D gene: TRBD2
V gene: TRBV4-1
clone size: once
J gene: TRBJ2-7
CDR3 protein: CASSRLAGASYEQYF
CDR3 DNA: TGCGCCAGCAGCCGTCTAGCGGGGGCGAGCTACGAGCAGTACTTC

D gene: NA
V gene: TRBV18
clone size: NA
J gene: TRBJ2-1
CDR3 protein: CASSPPGGGGDWEQFF
CDR3 DNA: TGTGCCAGCTCACCCCCCGGAGGGGGTGGGGATTGGGAGCAGTTCTTC

D gene: TRBD1
V gene: TRBV18
clone size: NA
J gene: TRBJ2-3
CDR3 protein: CASSVDRESTDTQYF
CDR3 DNA: TGTGCCAGCTCAGTGGACAGGGAGAGCACAGATACGCAGTATTTT

D gene: NA
V gene: TRBV6-6
clone size: NA
J gene: TRBJ1-5
CDR3 protein: CASSPSGGPQHF
CDR3 DNA: TGTGCCAGCAGCCCTTCTGGTGGGCCCCAGCATTTT

D gene: TRBD1
V gene: TRBV27
clone size: NA
J gene: TRBJ1-5
CDR3 protein: CASRGTGEGSNQPQHF
CDR3 DNA: TGTGCCAGCAGGGGGACAGGGGAAGGGAGCAATCAGCCCCAGCATTTT

D gene: TRBD1
V gene: TRBV10-3
clone size: NA
J gene: TRBJ2-7
CDR3 protein: CACTGQGAYEQYF
CDR3 DNA: TGTGCCTGCACCGGACAGGGGGCCTACGAGCAGTACTTC

D gene: TRBD2
V gene: TRBV19
clone size: NA
J gene: TRBJ2-2
CDR3 protein: CASSPGLAGGRYITGELFF
CDR3 DNA: TGTGCCAGTAGCCCTGGACTAGCGGGAGGCCGATATATAACCGGGGAGCTGTTTTTT

D gene: TRBD2
V gene: TRBV6-1
clone size: NA
J gene: TRBJ2-7
CDR3 protein: CASRMGTSTHEQYF
CDR3 DNA: TGTGCCAGCAGGATGGGGACTAGCACTCACGAGCAGTACTTC

D gene: NA
V gene: TRBV19
clone size: few
J gene: TRBJ2-5
CDR3 protein: CASSIAETQYF
CDR3 DNA: TGTGCCAGTAGCATCGCGGAGACCCAGTACTTC

D gene: TRBD2
V gene: TRBV9
clone size: NA
J gene: TRBJ2-5
CDR3 protein: CASSRTSGSVFKETQYF
CDR3 DNA: TGTGCCAGCAGCAGAACTAGCGGGAGTGTATTCAAAGAGACCCAGTACTTC